A single sample gave rise to the 5 T cell receptor beta chains below, sequenced in a study of response to subunit inactivated influenza vaccine. TCRdb reprocessed the RT-PCR reads with MiXCR, giving one entry per CDR3 protein. The sample shows some 500,000 distinct CDR3 sequences, about 15% of them seen only once. Material: CD4+ T cells sorted from PBMCs, obtained 23 months after vaccination. The receptors were sampled from a man between 50 and 69 years old who received an inactivated influenza vaccine.

This sequence joins TRBV5-6 and TRBJ2-3; TRBD2 is a possible D gene (6 bases). CDR3 length equals 14 residues. Trimming removed 0 bases at V and 4 bases at J, with 9 bases between. Germline values: CDR1 SGHDT, CDR2 YYEEEE. The CDR3 reads CASSLVWGADTQYF. In DNA form, the CDR3 reads TGTGCCAGCAGCTTGGTCTGGGGGGCAGATACGCAGTATTTT.

The chain joins TRBV30 to TRBJ1-6; D ambiguous. This CDR3 has 16 residues. Trimming pared 4 bases from V and 0 bases from J, leaving 13 bases between. The germline V gene encodes CDR1 GTSNPN and CDR2 SVGIG (reference sequence). The CDR3 DNA is TGTGCCTGGACCTTGGGCTTGAGCTCCTATAATTCACCCCTCCACTTT. Amino acids: CAWTLGLSSYNSPLHF. Full variable domain (rest looked up from reference TRBV30 and TRBJ1-6): SQTIHQWPATLVQPVGSPLSLECTVEGTSNPNLYWYRQAAGRGLQLLFYSVGIGQISSEVPQNLSASRPQDRQFILSSKKLLLSDSGFYLCAWTLGLSSYNSPLHFGNGTRLTVT.

The chain joins TRBV5-1 to TRBJ2-5, with D unclear. Germline V CDR1 and CDR2: SGHRS, YFSETQ. The CDR3 consists of 16 residues. V lost 0 bases and J 1 base, leaving 13 bases between the germline ends. The CDR3 nucleotides read TGCGCCAGCAGCTTGGTAGGCACGTCGGGCCAAGAGACCCAGTACTTC. Its translation: CASSLVGTSGQETQYF.

The rearrangement joins TRBV29-1 to TRBJ2-7, with TRBD1 identical over 8 bases. The V gene's germline CDR1 is SQVTM and CDR2 ANQGSEA. Germline trimming cut 1 base from V and 2 bases from J; bases unmatched to any gene: 10. CDR3 length: 16 amino acids. The CDR3 loop is CSVEGGSRDRPYEQYF. The CDR3 DNA reads TGCAGCGTTGAAGGTGGGTCCCGGGACAGGCCCTACGAGCAGTACTTC.

In this sample, this clonotype turned up a few times. This chain connects TRBV30 to TRBJ2-1, with D possibly being TRBD1 or TRBD2 (5 bases each). Germline-derived CDR1 and CDR2 are GTSNPN and SVGIG (reference sequence). This CDR3 region has 12 residues. CDR3 region: CSGTDGVYEQFF. The CDR3 nucleotides read TGTAGTGGGACCGACGGGGTGTATGAGCAGTTCTTC.